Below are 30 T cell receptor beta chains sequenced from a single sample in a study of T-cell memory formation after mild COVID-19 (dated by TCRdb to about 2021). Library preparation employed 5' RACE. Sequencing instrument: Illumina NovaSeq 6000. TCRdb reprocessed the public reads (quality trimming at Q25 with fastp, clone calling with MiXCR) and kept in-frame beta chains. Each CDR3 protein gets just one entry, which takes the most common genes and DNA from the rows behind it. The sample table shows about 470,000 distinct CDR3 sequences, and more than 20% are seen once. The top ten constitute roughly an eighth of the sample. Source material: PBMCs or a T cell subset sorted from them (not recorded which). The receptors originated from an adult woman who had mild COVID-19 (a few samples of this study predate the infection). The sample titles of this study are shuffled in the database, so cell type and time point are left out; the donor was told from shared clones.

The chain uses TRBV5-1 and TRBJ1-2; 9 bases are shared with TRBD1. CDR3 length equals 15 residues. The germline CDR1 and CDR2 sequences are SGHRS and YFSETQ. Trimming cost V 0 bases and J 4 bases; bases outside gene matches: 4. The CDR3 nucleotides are TGCGCCAGCAGCTTGGGGACAGGGGAAGGCTATGGCTACACCTTC. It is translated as CASSLGTGEGYGYTF.

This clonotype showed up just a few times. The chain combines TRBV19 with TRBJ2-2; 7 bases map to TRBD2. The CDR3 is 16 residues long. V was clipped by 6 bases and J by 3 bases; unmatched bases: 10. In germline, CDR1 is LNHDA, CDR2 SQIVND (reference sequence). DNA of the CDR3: TGTGCCAGTAGAGACCTCCGTGGGGGGGACACCGGGGAGCTGTTTTTT. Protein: CASRDLRGGDTGELFF.

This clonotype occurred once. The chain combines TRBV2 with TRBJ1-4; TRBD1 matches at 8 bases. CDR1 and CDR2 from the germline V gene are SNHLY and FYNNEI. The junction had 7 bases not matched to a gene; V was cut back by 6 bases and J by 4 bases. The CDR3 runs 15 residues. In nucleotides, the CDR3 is TGTGCCAGCAGCCGACAGGGGAATTTTAATGAAAAACTGTTTTTT. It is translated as CASSRQGNFNEKLFF.

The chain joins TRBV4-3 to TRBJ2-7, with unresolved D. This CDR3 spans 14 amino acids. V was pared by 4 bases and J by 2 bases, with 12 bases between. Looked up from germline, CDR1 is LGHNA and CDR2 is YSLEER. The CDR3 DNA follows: TGCGCCAGCAGCCTCTTTGGTGGGGCCTACGAGCAGTACTTC. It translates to CASSLFGGAYEQYF.

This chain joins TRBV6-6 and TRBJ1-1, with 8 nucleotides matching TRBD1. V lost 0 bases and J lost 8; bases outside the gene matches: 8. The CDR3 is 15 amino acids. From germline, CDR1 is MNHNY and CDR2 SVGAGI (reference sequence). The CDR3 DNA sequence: TGTGCCAGCAGTTACTCGGGGACAGGCGATAGGGAAGCTTTCTTT. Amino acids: CASSYSGTGDREAFF.

CDR3 residues: CASSEGTRGRIQYF. CDR3 nucleotides: TGTGCCAGCAGTGAAGGGACTAGGGGGCGCATTCAGTACTTC. The V and J genes are TRBV6-1 and TRBJ2-4; possibly TRBD1 or TRBD2 for D (7 bases each). V gave up 1 base and J gave up 9 bases, with 13 bases separating them. CDR1 is MNHNS and CDR2 is SASEGT in the germline V gene. CDR3 size: 14 residues.

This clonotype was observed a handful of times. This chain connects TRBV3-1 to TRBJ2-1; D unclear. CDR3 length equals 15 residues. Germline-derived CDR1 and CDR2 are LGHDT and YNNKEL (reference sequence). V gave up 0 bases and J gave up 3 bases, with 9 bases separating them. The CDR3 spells CASSQDRAGYNEQFF. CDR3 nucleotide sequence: TGTGCCAGCAGCCAAGACCGGGCAGGCTACAATGAGCAGTTCTTC.

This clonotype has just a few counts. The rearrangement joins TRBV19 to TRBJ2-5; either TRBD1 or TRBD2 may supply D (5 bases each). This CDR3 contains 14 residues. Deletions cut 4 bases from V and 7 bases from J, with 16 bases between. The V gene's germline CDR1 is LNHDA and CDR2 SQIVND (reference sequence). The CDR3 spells CASSRWDDSRTQYF. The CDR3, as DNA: TGTGCCAGTAGTAGGTGGGACGACAGCCGGACCCAGTACTTC. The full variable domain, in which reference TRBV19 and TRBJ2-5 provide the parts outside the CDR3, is DGGITQSPKYLFRKEGQNVTLSCEQNLNHDAMYWYRQDPGQGLRLIYYSQIVNDFQKGDIAEGYSVSREKKESFPLTVTSAQKNPTAFYLCASSRWDDSRTQYFGPGTRLLVL.

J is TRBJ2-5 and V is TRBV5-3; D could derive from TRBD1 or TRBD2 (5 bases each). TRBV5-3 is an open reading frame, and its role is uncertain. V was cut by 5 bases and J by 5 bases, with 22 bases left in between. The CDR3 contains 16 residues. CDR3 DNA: TGTGCCAGAAGGAGATGGGACGGCACCCTATGGGAGACCCAGTACTTC. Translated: CARRRWDGTLWETQYF.

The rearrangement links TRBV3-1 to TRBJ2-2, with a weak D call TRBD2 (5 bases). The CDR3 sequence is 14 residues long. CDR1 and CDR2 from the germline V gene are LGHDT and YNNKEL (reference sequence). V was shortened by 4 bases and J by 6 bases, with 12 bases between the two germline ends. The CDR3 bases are TGTGCCAGCAGCCTAGACTACGCGGCCGGGGAGCTGTTTTTT. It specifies CASSLDYAAGELFF.

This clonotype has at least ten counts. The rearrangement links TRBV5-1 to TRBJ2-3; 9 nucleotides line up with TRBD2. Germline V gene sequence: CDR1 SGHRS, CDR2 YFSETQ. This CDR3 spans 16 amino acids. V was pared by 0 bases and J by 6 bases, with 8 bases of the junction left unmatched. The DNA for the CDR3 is TGCGCCAGCAGCTTGGAGGGTAGCGGGAGTTCTGATACGCAGTATTTT. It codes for CASSLEGSGSSDTQYF.

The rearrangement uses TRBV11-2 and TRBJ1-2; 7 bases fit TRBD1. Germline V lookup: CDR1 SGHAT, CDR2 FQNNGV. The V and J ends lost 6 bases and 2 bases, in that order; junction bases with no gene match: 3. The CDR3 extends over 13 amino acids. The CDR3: CASSTTGNYGYTF. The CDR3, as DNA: TGTGCCAGCAGTACGACAGGGAACTATGGCTACACCTTC.

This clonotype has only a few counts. Here the CDR3 reads CASSIDRDTEAFF. CDR3 DNA: TGTGCCAGTAGTATAGATCGCGACACTGAAGCTTTCTTT. The chain employs TRBV19 and TRBJ1-1; the D is unclear. The germline CDR1 and CDR2 sequences are LNHDA and SQIVND (reference sequence). The CDR3 contains 13 residues. The V end was cut by 0 bases, the J end by 3 bases, with 5 bases between.

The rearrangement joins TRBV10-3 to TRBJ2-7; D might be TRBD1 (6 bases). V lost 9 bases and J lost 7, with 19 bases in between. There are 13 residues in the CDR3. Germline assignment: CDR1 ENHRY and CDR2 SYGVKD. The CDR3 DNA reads TGTGCCATAGGGACAACGGGGAAATGGGAGCAGTACTTC. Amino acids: CAIGTTGKWEQYF.

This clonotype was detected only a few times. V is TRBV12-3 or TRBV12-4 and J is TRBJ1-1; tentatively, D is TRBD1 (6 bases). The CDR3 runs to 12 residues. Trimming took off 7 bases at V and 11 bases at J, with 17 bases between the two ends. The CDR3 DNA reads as TGTGCCAGCACCCGGGGGGGCTTAGGGGCTTTCTTT. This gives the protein CASTRGGLGAFF.

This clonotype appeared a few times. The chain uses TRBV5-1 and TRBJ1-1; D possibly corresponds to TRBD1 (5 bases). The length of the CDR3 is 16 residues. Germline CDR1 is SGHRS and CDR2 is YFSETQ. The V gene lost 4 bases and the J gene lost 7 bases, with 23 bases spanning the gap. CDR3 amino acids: CASSDHLGVDSFEAFF. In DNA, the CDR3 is TGCGCCAGCAGCGATCACCTGGGGGTCGACAGTTTTGAAGCTTTCTTT.

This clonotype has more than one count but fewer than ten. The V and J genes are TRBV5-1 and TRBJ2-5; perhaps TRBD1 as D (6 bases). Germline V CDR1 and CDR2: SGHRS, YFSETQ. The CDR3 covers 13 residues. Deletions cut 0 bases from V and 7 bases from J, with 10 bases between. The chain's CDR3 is CASSLAVRGTQYF. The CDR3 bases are TGCGCCAGCAGCTTGGCGGTCAGGGGGACCCAGTACTTC.

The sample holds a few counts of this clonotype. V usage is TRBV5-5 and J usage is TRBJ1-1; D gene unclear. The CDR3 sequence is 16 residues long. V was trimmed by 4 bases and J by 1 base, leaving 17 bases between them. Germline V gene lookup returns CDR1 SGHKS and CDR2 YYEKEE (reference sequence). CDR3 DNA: TGTGCCAGCAGCCCGCCCCAGTCAGTAGAGAACACTGAAGCTTTCTTT. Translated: CASSPPQSVENTEAFF. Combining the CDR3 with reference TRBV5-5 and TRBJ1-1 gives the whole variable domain DAGVTQSPTHLIKTRGQQVTLRCSPISGHKSVSWYQQVLGQGPQFIFQYYEKEERGRGNFPDRFSARQFPNYSSELNVNALLLGDSALYLCASSPPQSVENTEAFFGQGTRLTVV.

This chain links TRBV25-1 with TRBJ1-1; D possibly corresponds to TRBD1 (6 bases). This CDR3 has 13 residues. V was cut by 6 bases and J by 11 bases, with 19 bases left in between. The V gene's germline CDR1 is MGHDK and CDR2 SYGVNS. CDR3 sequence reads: CASSAVTGTLAFF. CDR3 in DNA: TGTGCCAGCAGCGCGGTTACAGGGACATTGGCTTTCTTT.

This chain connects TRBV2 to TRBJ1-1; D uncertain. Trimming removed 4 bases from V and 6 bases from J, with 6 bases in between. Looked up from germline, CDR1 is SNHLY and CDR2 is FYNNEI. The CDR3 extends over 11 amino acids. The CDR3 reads CASSGTSEAFF. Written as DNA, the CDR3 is TGTGCCAGCAGTGGGACCTCTGAAGCTTTCTTT.

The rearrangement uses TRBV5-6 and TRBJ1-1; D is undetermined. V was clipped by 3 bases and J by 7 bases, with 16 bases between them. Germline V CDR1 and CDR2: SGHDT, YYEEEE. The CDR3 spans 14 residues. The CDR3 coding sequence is TGTGCCAGCAGCTCGATCACGGGCTCCGTTGAAGCTTTCTTT. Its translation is CASSSITGSVEAFF.

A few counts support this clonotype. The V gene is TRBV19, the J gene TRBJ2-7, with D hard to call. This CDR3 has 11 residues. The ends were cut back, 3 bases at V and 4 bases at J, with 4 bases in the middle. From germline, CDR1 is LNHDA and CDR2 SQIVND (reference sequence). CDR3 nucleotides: TGTGCCAGTAGTATGGGGTACGAGCAGTACTTC. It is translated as CASSMGYEQYF.

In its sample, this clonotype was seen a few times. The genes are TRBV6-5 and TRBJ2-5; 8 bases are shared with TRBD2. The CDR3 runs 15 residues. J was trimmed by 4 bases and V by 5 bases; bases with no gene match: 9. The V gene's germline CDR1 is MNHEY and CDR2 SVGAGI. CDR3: CASSTQGLVGETQYF. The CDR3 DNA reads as TGTGCCAGCAGTACCCAGGGACTAGTCGGAGAGACCCAGTACTTC.

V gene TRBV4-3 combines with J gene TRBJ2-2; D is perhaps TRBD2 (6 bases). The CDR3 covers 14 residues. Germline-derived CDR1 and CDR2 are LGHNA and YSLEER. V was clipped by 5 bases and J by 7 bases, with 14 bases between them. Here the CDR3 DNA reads TGCGCCAGCAGCGTCCTAGCGCAGAGCGGGGAGCTGTTTTTT. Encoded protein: CASSVLAQSGELFF.

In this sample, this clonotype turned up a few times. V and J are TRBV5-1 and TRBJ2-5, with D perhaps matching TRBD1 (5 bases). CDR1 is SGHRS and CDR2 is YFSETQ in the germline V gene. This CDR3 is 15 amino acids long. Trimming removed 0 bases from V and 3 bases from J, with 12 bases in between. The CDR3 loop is CASSLGRLGEETQYF. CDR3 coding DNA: TGCGCCAGCAGCTTGGGCCGCCTAGGGGAAGAGACCCAGTACTTC.

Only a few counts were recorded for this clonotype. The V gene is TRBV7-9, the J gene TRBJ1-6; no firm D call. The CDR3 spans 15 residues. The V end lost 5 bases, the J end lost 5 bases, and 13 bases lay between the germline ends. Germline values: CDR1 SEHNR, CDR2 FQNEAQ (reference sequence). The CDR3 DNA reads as TGTGCCAGCAGCCCCCCTGGCGGAGATAATTCACCCCTCCACTTT. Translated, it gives CASSPPGGDNSPLHF.

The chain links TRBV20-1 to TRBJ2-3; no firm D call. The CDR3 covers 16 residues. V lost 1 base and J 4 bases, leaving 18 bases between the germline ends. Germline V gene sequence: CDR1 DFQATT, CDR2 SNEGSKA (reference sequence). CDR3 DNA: TGCAGTGCTAGAGCAGTAACGCGTAAGGGCCCAGATACGCAGTATTTT. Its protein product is CSARAVTRKGPDTQYF.

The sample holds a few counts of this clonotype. The CDR3 sequence is CATRGRGVRNEQFF. The DNA for the CDR3 is TGTGCCACCAGGGGGAGAGGGGTGAGGAATGAGCAGTTCTTC. The chain combines TRBV15 with TRBJ2-1, with D possibly being TRBD1 or TRBD2 (5 bases each). CDR3 size: 14 residues. Germline values: CDR1 LNHNV, CDR2 YYDKDF (reference sequence). V lost 6 bases to trimming and J lost 7 bases, with 16 bases between them.

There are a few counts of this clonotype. Here the CDR3 DNA reads TGTGCCAGCAGCCGGAGCGGGCTGTTTCAAGAGACCCAGTACTTC. Amino acids: CASSRSGLFQETQYF. The chain uses TRBV7-2 and TRBJ2-5, with a weak D call TRBD2 (6 bases). CDR1 is SGHTA, CDR2 FQGNSA, per germline. V lost 5 bases and J lost 2, with 15 bases in between. The CDR3 consists of 15 residues.

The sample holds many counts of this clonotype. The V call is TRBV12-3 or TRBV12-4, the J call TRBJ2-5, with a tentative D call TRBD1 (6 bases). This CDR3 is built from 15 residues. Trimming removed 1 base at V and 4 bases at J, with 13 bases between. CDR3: CASSLGGQGPETQYF. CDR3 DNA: TGTGCCAGCAGTTTAGGAGGCCAGGGGCCAGAGACCCAGTACTTC.